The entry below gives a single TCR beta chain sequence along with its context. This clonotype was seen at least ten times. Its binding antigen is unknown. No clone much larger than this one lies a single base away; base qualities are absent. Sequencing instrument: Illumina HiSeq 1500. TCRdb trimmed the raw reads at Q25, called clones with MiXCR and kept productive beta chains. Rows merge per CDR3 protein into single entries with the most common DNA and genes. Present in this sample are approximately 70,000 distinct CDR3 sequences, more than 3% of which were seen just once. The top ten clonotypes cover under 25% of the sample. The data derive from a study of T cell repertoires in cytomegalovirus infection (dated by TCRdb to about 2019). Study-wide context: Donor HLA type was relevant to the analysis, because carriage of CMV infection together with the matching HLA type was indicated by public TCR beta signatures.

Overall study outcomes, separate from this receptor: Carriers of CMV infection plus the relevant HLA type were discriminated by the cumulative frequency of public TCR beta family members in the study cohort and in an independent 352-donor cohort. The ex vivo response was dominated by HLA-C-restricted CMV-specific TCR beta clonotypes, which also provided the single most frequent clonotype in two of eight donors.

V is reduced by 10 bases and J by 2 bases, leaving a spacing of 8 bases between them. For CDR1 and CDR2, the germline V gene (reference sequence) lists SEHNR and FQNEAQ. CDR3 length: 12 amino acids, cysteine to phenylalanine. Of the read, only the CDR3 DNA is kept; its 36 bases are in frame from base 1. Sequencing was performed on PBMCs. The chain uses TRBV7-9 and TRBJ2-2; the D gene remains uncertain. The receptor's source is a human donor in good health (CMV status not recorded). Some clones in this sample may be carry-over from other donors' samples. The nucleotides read TGTGCCACTAACCAAAACACCGGGGAGCTGTTTTTT. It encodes CATNQNTGELFF.